This T cell receptor beta chain derives from a study of early T cells in non-severe SARS-CoV-2 infection. This clonotype occurred a few times. CDR3 size: 18 residues. Germline trimming cut 5 bases from V and 5 bases from J; bases unmatched to any gene: 11. Germline loops: CDR1 SGHNT, CDR2 YENEEA. MiXCR was run by TCRdb on the 5' RACE reads, yielding one entry per CDR3 protein. Of 95,000 to 120,000 distinct CDR3 sequences listed, about an eighth are singletons. This clonotype was sampled from an adult who was a healthcare worker with PCR-confirmed SARS-CoV-2 infection or an uninfected control (not recorded which). V and J are TRBV11-3 and TRBJ2-3; TRBD2 agrees at 15 bases. Sequenced material: whole blood. The CDR3 loop reads CASSHPGLAGGRGDTQYF. As DNA, the CDR3 is TGTGCCAGCAGCCACCCGGGACTAGCGGGAGGAAGGGGAGATACGCAGTATTTT.